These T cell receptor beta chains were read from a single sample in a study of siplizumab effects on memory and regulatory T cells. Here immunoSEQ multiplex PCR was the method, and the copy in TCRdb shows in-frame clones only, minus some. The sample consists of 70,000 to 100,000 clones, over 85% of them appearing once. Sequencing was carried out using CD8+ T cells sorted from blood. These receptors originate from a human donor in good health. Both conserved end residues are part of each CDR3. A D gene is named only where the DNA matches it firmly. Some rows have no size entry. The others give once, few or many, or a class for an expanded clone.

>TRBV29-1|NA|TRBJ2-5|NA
CSVAQDETGETQYF
TGCAGCGTTGCCCAAGATGAGACAGGAGAGACCCAGTACTTC
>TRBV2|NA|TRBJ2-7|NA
CASSEGLFEQYF
TGTGCCAGCAGTGAAGGGCTCTTCGAGCAGTACTTC
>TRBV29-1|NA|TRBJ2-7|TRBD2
CSVLASGYEQYF
TGCAGCGTTTTGGCTAGCGGTTACGAGCAGTACTTC
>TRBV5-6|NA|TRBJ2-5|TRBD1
CASSPIPGTGLRETQYF
TGTGCCAGCAGCCCAATACCCGGGACAGGGTTACGTGAGACCCAGTACTTC
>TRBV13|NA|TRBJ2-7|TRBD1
CASSTGQGSYEQYF
TGTGCCAGCAGCACCGGACAGGGGAGCTACGAGCAGTACTTC
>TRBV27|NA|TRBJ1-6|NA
CASTPVPGVHSPLHF
TGTGCCAGCACTCCGGTCCCAGGGGTGCATTCACCCCTCCACTTT
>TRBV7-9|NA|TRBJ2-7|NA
CASSLADEQYF
TGTGCCAGCAGCTTAGCAGACGAGCAGTACTTC
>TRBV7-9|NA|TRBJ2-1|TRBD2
CASTKVTGLAGVAYNEQFF
TGTGCCAGCACAAAGGTTACGGGACTAGCGGGAGTCGCCTACAATGAGCAGTTCTTC
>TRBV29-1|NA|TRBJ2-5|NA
CSVVPLAAGETQYF
TGCAGCGTTGTACCCTTAGCGGCCGGAGAGACCCAGTACTTC
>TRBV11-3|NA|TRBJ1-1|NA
CASSLRREGGTEAFF
TGTGCCAGCAGCTTACGCAGGGAGGGCGGCACTGAAGCTTTCTTT
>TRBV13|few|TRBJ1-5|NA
CASSFGVEPQHF
TGTGCCAGCAGCTTCGGTGTGGAGCCCCAGCATTTT
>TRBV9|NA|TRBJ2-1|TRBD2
CASSVGSGRTYNEQFF
TGTGCCAGCAGCGTAGGAAGCGGGAGAACCTACAATGAGCAGTTCTTC
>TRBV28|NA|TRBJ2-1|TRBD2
CASTWRAGGDNEQFF
TGTGCCAGCACGTGGCGAGCGGGAGGGGACAATGAGCAGTTCTTC
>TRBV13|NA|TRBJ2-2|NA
CASYTGLSQHGELFF
TGTGCCAGCTATACAGGGCTATCCCAGCACGGGGAGCTGTTTTTT
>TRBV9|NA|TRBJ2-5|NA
CASSVGQGIETQYF
TGTGCCAGCAGCGTAGGGCAGGGGATAGAGACCCAGTACTTC
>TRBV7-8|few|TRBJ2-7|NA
CASSLSQGYEQYF
TGTGCCAGCAGCTTATCACAGGGCTACGAGCAGTACTTC
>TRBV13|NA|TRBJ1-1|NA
CASSDRATNTEAFF
TGTGCCAGCAGTGACCGGGCCACGAACACTGAAGCTTTCTTT
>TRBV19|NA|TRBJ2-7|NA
CASSMEGVSYEQYF
TGTGCCAGTAGTATGGAAGGGGTCTCCTACGAGCAGTACTTC
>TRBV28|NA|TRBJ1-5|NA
CASSSYRFYSNQPQHF
TGTGCCAGCAGTAGCTACAGGTTCTATAGCAATCAGCCCCAGCATTTT
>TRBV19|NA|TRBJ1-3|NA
CASTGASGNTIYF
TGTGCCAGTACGGGGGCTTCTGGAAACACCATATATTTT
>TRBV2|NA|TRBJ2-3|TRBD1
CASSWGQTATDTQYF
TGTGCCAGCAGTTGGGGACAGACAGCCACAGATACGCAGTATTTT
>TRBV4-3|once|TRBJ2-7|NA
CASSQDSSLSYEQYF
TGCGCCAGCAGCCAAGATTCCTCCCTCTCCTACGAGCAGTACTTC
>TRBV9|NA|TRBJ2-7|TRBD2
CASSQTSGSYEQYF
TGTGCCAGCAGCCAGACTAGCGGGAGTTACGAGCAGTACTTC
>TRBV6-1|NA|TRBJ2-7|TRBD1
CASRDREAYEQYF
TGTGCCAGCAGGGACAGGGAGGCGTACGAGCAGTACTTC
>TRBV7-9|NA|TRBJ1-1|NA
CASSLEVRIAFF
TGTGCCAGCAGCTTAGAGGTCAGGATAGCTTTCTTT
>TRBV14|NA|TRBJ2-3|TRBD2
CASSELAGGADTQYF
TGTGCCAGCAGCGAACTAGCGGGGGGAGCAGATACGCAGTATTTT
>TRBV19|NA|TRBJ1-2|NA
CASSMSWEGWMGYTF
TGTGCCAGTAGTATGTCCTGGGAGGGATGGATGGGCTACACCTTC
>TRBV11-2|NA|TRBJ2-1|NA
CASSLEGNEQFF
TGTGCCAGCAGCTTAGAGGGTAATGAGCAGTTCTTC
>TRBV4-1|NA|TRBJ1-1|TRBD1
CASSTGGAKEAFF
TGCGCCAGCAGTACAGGGGGCGCAAAAGAAGCTTTCTTT
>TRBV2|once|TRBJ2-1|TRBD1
CATARDREGNEQFF
TGTGCCACCGCCCGGGACAGGGAAGGGAATGAGCAGTTCTTC
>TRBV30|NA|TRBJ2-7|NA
CAWSRIGTHEQYF
TGTGCCTGGAGTAGGATCGGTACACACGAGCAGTACTTC
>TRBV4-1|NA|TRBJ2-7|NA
CASSRGYEQYF
TGCGCCAGCAGTAGGGGCTACGAGCAGTACTTC
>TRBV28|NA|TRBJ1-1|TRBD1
CASSLDRGHGNAEAFF
TGTGCCAGCAGTCTAGACAGGGGGCATGGAAACGCTGAAGCTTTCTTT
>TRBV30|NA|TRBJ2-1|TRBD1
CAWSVRGGLQYNEQFF
TGTGCCTGGAGTGTACGAGGGGGCTTACAATACAATGAGCAGTTCTTC
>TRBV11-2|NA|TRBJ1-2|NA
CASSLDRASSNYGYTF
TGTGCCAGCAGCTTAGATAGGGCATCGTCTAACTATGGCTACACCTTC
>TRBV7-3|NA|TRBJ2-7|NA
CASSLGPNSYEQYF
TGTGCCAGCAGCTTAGGGCCGAACAGCTACGAGCAGTACTTC
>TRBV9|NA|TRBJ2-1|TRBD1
CASSGDSNEQFF
TGTGCCAGCAGCGGGGACAGCAATGAGCAGTTCTTC
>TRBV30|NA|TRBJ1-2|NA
CAWTEATPYGYTF
TGTGCCTGGACCGAGGCCACACCGTATGGCTACACCTTC
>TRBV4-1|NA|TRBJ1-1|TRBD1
CASSQEDRSVTEAFF
TGCGCCAGCAGCCAAGAGGACAGGTCGGTCACTGAAGCTTTCTTT
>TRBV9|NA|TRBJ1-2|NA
CASSAPPGDYGYTF
TGTGCCAGCAGCGCCCCCCCCGGAGACTATGGCTACACCTTC
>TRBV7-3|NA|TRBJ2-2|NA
CASSVTGPRRAYTGELFF
TGTGCCAGCAGCGTAACCGGTCCCCGGAGGGCTTACACCGGGGAGCTGTTTTTT
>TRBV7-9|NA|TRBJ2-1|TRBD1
CASSLEGARYNEQFF
TGTGCCAGCAGCTTAGAGGGGGCGCGTTACAATGAGCAGTTCTTC
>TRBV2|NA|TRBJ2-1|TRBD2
CASTPGRGDNEQFF
TGTGCCAGCACCCCCGGGCGGGGGGACAATGAGCAGTTCTTC
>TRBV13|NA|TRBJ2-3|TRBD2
CASREAGVADTQYF
TGTGCCAGCAGGGAAGCGGGAGTAGCAGATACGCAGTATTTT
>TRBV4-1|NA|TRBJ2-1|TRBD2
CASSQASGAYNEQFF
TGCGCCAGCAGCCAAGCTAGCGGGGCTTACAATGAGCAGTTCTTC
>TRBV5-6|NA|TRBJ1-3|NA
CASSLSSEAFLSGNTIYF
TGTGCCAGCAGCTTGTCTAGTGAGGCCTTTCTCTCTGGAAACACCATATATTTT
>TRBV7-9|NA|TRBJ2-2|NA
CASSPGLPNTGELFF
TGTGCCAGCAGTCCGGGACTTCCGAACACCGGGGAGCTGTTTTTT
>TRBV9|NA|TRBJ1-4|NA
CASSPSGIGGEKLFF
TGTGCCAGCAGCCCCAGTGGGATAGGAGGGGAAAAACTGTTTTTT
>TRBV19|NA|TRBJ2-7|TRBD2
CASSIGSGGLSYEQYF
TGTGCCAGTAGTATCGGTAGCGGGGGCCTCTCCTACGAGCAGTACTTC
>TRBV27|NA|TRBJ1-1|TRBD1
CASSFGTANTEAFF
TGTGCCAGCAGTTTCGGGACAGCGAACACTGAAGCTTTCTTT
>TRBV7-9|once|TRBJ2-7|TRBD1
CASSSGTGVEQYF
TGTGCCAGCAGCTCCGGGACAGGGGTTGAGCAGTACTTC
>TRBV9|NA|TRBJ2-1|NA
CASSDTTGLLDEQFF
TGTGCCAGCAGCGACACCACGGGACTCCTCGATGAGCAGTTCTTC
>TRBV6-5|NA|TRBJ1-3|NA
CASSYSRTHSGNTIYF
TGTGCCAGCAGTTACTCAAGGACCCACTCTGGAAACACCATATATTTT
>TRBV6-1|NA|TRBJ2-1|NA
CASSDLDVYNEQFF
TGTGCCAGCAGTGACTTGGACGTCTACAATGAGCAGTTCTTC
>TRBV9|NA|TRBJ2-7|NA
CASSVAAGTSSEASEQYF
TGTGCCAGCAGCGTAGCTGCGGGCACTAGCTCCGAAGCCTCCGAGCAGTACTTC